This T cell receptor (beta chain) was sequenced for a study of CD8 T cells in Susac syndrome. Looking at the study overall: At blood draw, Susac syndrome patients were therapy-naive, on corticosteroids, or on intravenous immunoglobulin alone.

Sequencing of TCR beta was undertaken in CD8+ and CD4+ T cells derived from blood. Negative isolation yielded the CD8+ and CD4+ T cells, while FACS enriched the TEMRA cells. Random hexamers primed reverse transcription of roughly 0.5 to 1 ug RNA. With immunoSEQ multiplex PCR, TCR beta CDR3 was amplified across 54 Vbeta and 13 Jbeta. From the immunoSEQ multiplex PCR reads, TCRdb called clonotypes with MiXCR, one entry per CDR3 protein. The table records approximately 260,000 distinct CDR3 sequences, 90% to 96% of them present only once. This CDR3 comprises 15 residues. CDR1 and CDR2 (germline): LNHDA, SQIVND (reference sequence). The germline V and J ends were trimmed by 9 bases and 0 bases, with 15 bases remaining between them.

The chain carries TRBV19 and TRBJ1-5; D call uncertain. The specimen was CD4+ T cells from PBMCs. The receptor was isolated from a human donor with Susac syndrome. The CDR3: CASREILFSNQPQHF. CDR3 DNA: TGTGCCAGCCGAGAGATACTCTTTAGCAATCAGCCCCAGCATTTT.